The 20 T cell receptor beta chains given below trace back to one sample, sequenced in a study of T cell responses to AZD1222 COVID-19 vaccine. TCRdb keeps only in-frame clones here, not all; method: immunoSEQ multiplex PCR. The repertoire holds 70,000 to 95,000 clones, with approximately 90% as singletons. This specimen was peripheral blood, taken 28 days after the second AZD1222 dose. The receptor set was obtained from an adult who received the AZD1222 COVID-19 vaccine.

The V gene is TRBV6-2 or TRBV6-3, the J gene TRBJ2-2; D not certain. This CDR3 is built from 14 residues. Trimming cost V 2 bases and J 4 bases, with 8 bases left between them. CDR1 is MNHEY, CDR2 SVGEGT, per germline. The CDR3 sequence: CASSYRISTGELFF. The DNA of the CDR3 is TGTGCCAGCAGTTACAGGATTAGCACCGGGGAGCTGTTTTTT.

The V gene is TRBV6-1, the J gene TRBJ2-2; tentatively, D is TRBD1 (6 bases). CDR1 is MNHNS, CDR2 SASEGT, per germline. Deletions cut 8 bases from V and 6 bases from J, with 16 bases between. The CDR3 extends over 14 amino acids. DNA for the CDR3: TGTGCCAGCCTTGGGACCGAGGGGGCCGGGGAGCTGTTTTTT. Its protein is CASLGTEGAGELFF.

The chain joins TRBV4-2 to TRBJ2-1; the D call may be TRBD1 or TRBD2 (5 bases each). The germline V gene encodes CDR1 LGHNA and CDR2 YNFKEQ. The CDR3 is 15 residues long. V shed 4 bases and J shed 7 bases, with 17 bases lying between them. CDR3: CASSPRDGITNEQFF. CDR3 nucleotides: TGTGCCAGCAGCCCCCGGGACGGCATTACGAATGAGCAGTTCTTC.

This chain uses TRBV6-6 with TRBJ2-7; D gene unclear. Trimming left V 4 bases short and J 3 bases short, with 7 bases between. This CDR3 is 12 amino acids long. The germline V gene has CDR1 MNHNY and CDR2 SVGAGI (reference sequence). The CDR3 DNA is TGTGCCAGCAGTTTTCCGGGCTACGAGCAGTACTTC. It codes for CASSFPGYEQYF.

The chain combines TRBV6-5 with TRBJ1-1; D ambiguous. CDR1 MNHEY and CDR2 SVGAGI come from the germline V gene. The CDR3 runs 15 residues. V lost 1 base, J lost 1 base, and 10 bases lay in between. The CDR3 DNA reads as TGTGCCAGCAGTTACTACGACGGCGGGAACACTGAAGCTTTCTTT. Its protein product is CASSYYDGGNTEAFF.

The genes are TRBV11-2 and TRBJ2-6; D remains ambiguous. V was clipped by 2 bases and J by 2 bases, with 4 bases between them. The CDR3 is made up of 14 amino acids. Germline V gene lookup returns CDR1 SGHAT and CDR2 FQNNGV. Here the CDR3 DNA reads TGTGCCAGCAGCTTATTCGCTGGGGCCAACGTCCTGACTTTC. This gives the protein CASSLFAGANVLTF.

The chain joins TRBV6-4 to TRBJ2-1, with 11 nucleotides matching TRBD2. Germline lookup yields CDR1 MRHNA and CDR2 SNTAGT. J gave up 8 bases and V 0 bases, and 3 bases lay outside the gene matches. This CDR3 comprises 15 residues. CDR3: CASSDSLAGGDEQFF. CDR3 nucleotide sequence: TGTGCCAGCAGTGACTCTCTAGCGGGAGGCGATGAGCAGTTCTTC.

The J gene is TRBJ2-1, the V gene TRBV5-1; 7 bases match TRBD2. This CDR3 contains 15 residues. Germline V CDR1 and CDR2: SGHRS, YFSETQ. With 0 bases clipped from V and 6 bases from J, the junction kept 6 bases outside the gene matches. The CDR3 reads CASSLGREAPNEQFF. CDR3 DNA sequence: TGCGCCAGCAGCTTGGGTCGGGAGGCCCCCAATGAGCAGTTCTTC.

The CDR3 bases are TGTGCCATCAGGGCGGGCCTTGGGAACGAGCAGTACTTC. Residues: CAIRAGLGNEQYF. The chain couples TRBV10-3 to TRBJ2-7; a possible D gene is TRBD2 (5 bases). This CDR3 region has 13 residues. The germline V gene has CDR1 ENHRY and CDR2 SYGVKD. The V gene lost 6 bases and the J gene lost 5 bases, with 14 bases spanning the gap.

This clone was observed at least ten times. V usage is TRBV6-2 or TRBV6-3 and J usage is TRBJ1-1, with D possibly being TRBD1 (6 bases). The germline gives CDR1 MNHEY, CDR2 SVGEGT. The length of the CDR3 is 13 residues. With 5 bases removed from V and 3 bases from J, the gap between germline ends came to 10 bases. Here the CDR3 reads CASSRGAYTEAFF. The CDR3 DNA sequence: TGTGCCAGCAGTAGGGGGGCCTACACTGAAGCTTTCTTT.

The chain is built from TRBV4-3 and TRBJ1-4; D remains ambiguous. The CDR3 spans 17 residues. Trimming removed 0 bases from V and 0 bases from J, with 11 bases in between. Per the germline V gene, CDR1 is LGHNA and CDR2 is YSLEER. The CDR3 nucleotides are TGCGCCAGCAGCCAAGAGTACAGTACCGCAACTAATGAAAAACTGTTTTTT. Translation: CASSQEYSTATNEKLFF.

The genes are TRBV6-6 and TRBJ1-4, with a tentative D call TRBD1 (6 bases). Per germline, CDR1 MNHNY and CDR2 SVGAGI (reference sequence). CDR3 length: 15 residues. V shed 8 bases and J shed 7 bases, with 20 bases lying between them. CDR3 coding DNA: TGTGCCAGCGGGGGGCACCGGAGGCTGGGTGAAAAACTGTTTTTT. Its protein is CASGGHRRLGEKLFF.

This clone was seen a single time. The genes are TRBV5-4 and TRBJ1-6; no definite D call. Germline loops: CDR1 SGHNT, CDR2 YYREEE (reference sequence). The ends were cut back, 3 bases at V and 5 bases at J, with 9 bases in the middle. There are 14 residues in the CDR3. The CDR3 bases are TGTGCCAGCAGCTGGAACAGAGATAATTCACCCCTCCACTTT. Amino acids: CASSWNRDNSPLHF.

This clone has just a few counts. Written as DNA, the CDR3 is TGCGCCAGCAGAGGACAGCTGAACACTGAAGCTTTCTTT. This encodes CASRGQLNTEAFF. The chain combines TRBV10-1 with TRBJ1-1; D possibly corresponds to TRBD1 (6 bases). The CDR3 has 13 amino acids. Looked up from germline, CDR1 is WNHNN and CDR2 is SYGVQD (reference sequence). Trimming removed 6 bases from V and 0 bases from J, with 8 bases in between.

The V call is TRBV20-1, the J call TRBJ2-7; a weak D match, TRBD1 (6 bases). Germline CDR1 reads DFQATT; CDR2 reads SNEGSKA (reference sequence). The CDR3 spans 12 residues. The germline V and J ends were trimmed by 3 bases and 6 bases, with 12 bases remaining between them. The CDR3: CSASRQALEQYF. CDR3 nucleotides: TGCAGTGCTAGTCGACAGGCCCTCGAGCAGTACTTC.

The rearrangement links TRBV9 to TRBJ1-2; no reliable D call. Germline V CDR1 and CDR2: SGDLS, YYNGEE. CDR3 size: 13 residues. Trimming pared 7 bases from V and 3 bases from J, leaving 13 bases between. The CDR3 protein is CASVGHTDYGYTF. The CDR3 bases are TGTGCCAGCGTCGGTCACACGGACTATGGCTACACCTTC.

The V and J genes are TRBV30 and TRBJ2-5; D gene unclear. The CDR3 loop spans 14 amino acids. V lost 0 bases and J lost 4, with 12 bases in between. Per the germline V gene, CDR1 is GTSNPN and CDR2 is SVGIG (reference sequence). DNA for the CDR3: TGTGCCTGGAGTGTAAGGGCCTCGGGAGAGACCCAGTACTTC. It specifies CAWSVRASGETQYF.

This clone was observed once. The chain employs TRBV29-1 and TRBJ2-1; TRBD1 is a possible D gene (5 bases). This CDR3 region has 12 residues. Trimming removed 1 base from V and 10 bases from J, with 11 bases in between. Germline lookup yields CDR1 SQVTM and CDR2 ANQGSEA. The CDR3 DNA sequence: TGCAGCGTTGAAGGGGGCCCCAGGGAGCAGTTCTTC. Translated, it gives CSVEGGPREQFF.

This clone was observed many times. The rearrangement joins TRBV6-4 to TRBJ2-1, with D possibly being TRBD2 (7 bases). CDR1 MRHNA and CDR2 SNTAGT come from the germline V gene. The CDR3 loop spans 15 amino acids. The V end lost 0 bases, the J end lost 5 bases, and 11 bases lay between the germline ends. The CDR3 nucleotides are TGTGCCAGCAGTGACTCAGGGGGGGGCCACAATGAGCAGTTCTTC. As protein: CASSDSGGGHNEQFF.

CDR3 bases: TGCGCCAGCAGCCAGACAGGGTCTAATGAAAAACTGTTTTTT. This encodes CASSQTGSNEKLFF. The V and J genes are TRBV5-1 and TRBJ1-4, with TRBD1 identical over 7 bases. The CDR3 length is 14 residues. The germline V gene has CDR1 SGHRS and CDR2 YFSETQ. With V trimmed by 4 bases and J by 3 bases, 3 bases remained unmatched.